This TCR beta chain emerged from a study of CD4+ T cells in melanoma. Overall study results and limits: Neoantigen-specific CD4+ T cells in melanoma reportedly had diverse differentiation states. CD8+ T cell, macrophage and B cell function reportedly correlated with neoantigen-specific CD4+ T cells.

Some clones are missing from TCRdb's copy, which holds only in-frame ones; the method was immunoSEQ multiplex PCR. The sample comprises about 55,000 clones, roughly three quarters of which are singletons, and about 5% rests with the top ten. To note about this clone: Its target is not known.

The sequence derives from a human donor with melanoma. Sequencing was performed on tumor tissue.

CDR3 protein: CASSPGQGIDQPQHF. The CDR3 nucleotides are TGTGCCAGTTCACCGGGACAAGGAATTGATCAGCCCCAGCATTTT. The rearrangement uses TRBV27 and TRBJ1-5, with D possibly being TRBD1 (6 bases). The V end lost 9 bases, the J end lost 5 bases, and 20 bases lay between the germline ends. Germline assignment: CDR1 MNHEY and CDR2 SMNVEV (reference sequence). The CDR3 is 15 residues long.